The 31 T cell receptor beta chains below come from one sample, sequenced in a study of beta chain features in type 1 diabetes. Regarding the study as a whole: Significant though moderate, a shortening of TCRB CDR3s appeared in all four CD4+ subsets of Type 1 diabetes patients.

Every isolated RNA sample was fully reverse transcribed, so sequencing captured expressed TCRB transcripts. Data came from immunoSEQ multiplex PCR; TCRdb stores just in-frame clones and leaves some out. In the table there are over 300,000 clones, around 9.7% of which are singletons. Their antigens remain unidentified. The sequencing input was central memory CD4+ T cells from blood. The receptor source for this set is a man in his thirties or forties with type 1 diabetes.

The chain joins TRBV15 to TRBJ2-1, with 7 bases matching TRBD2. Germline CDR1 and CDR2: LNHNV and YYDKDF (reference sequence). J lost 0 bases, V lost 3 bases, and 8 bases had no gene match. The CDR3 is 17 residues long. Here the CDR3 DNA reads TGTGCCACCAGCAGGACTACGGGGGGTCGCTCCTACAATGAGCAGTTCTTC. It is translated as CATSRTTGGRSYNEQFF.

This clone was observed a few times. The V call is TRBV5-1, the J call TRBJ2-7, with D unresolved. The germline gives CDR1 SGHRS, CDR2 YFSETQ. Deletions cut 4 bases from V and 1 base from J, with 6 bases between. This CDR3 contains 12 residues. The CDR3 coding sequence is TGCGCCAGCAGCCCAACATCCTACGAGCAGTACTTC. It specifies CASSPTSYEQYF.

V and J are TRBV27 and TRBJ1-1, with TRBD1 matching over 9 bases. Germline lookup yields CDR1 MNHEY and CDR2 SMNVEV (reference sequence). This CDR3 region has 15 residues. Trimming took 6 bases from V and 5 from J; bases not matched to a gene: 10. The CDR3 loop is CASRRTGTGKTEAFF. CDR3 nucleotide sequence: TGTGCCAGCAGAAGAACCGGGACAGGGAAAACTGAAGCTTTCTTT.

The J gene is TRBJ2-5, the V gene TRBV7-6, with D possibly TRBD1 on 6 matching bases. Germline CDR1 is SGHVS and CDR2 is FNYEAQ. The CDR3 length is 14 residues. The V end lost 5 bases, the J end lost 2 bases, and 12 bases lay between the germline ends. CDR3 protein: CASSRTVMQETQYF. CDR3 nucleotide sequence: TGTGCCAGCAGCCGGACAGTGATGCAAGAGACCCAGTACTTC.

V gene TRBV7-9 combines with J gene TRBJ2-7; the D is unclear. CDR1 is SEHNR and CDR2 is FQNEAQ in the germline V gene (reference sequence). There are 13 residues in the CDR3. Trimming took off 5 bases at V and 4 bases at J, with 12 bases between the two ends. The CDR3: CASSRGTMYEQYF. The CDR3 DNA reads as TGTGCCAGCAGCCGCGGCACGATGTACGAGCAGTACTTC.

The chain has TRBV5-8 and TRBJ1-6; maybe TRBD1 (5 bases). Germline V gene sequence: CDR1 SGHTS, CDR2 YDEGEE. There are 14 residues in the CDR3. The V end was cut by 8 bases, the J end by 7 bases, with 16 bases between. This CDR3 reads CASTLRGGNSPLHF. The CDR3 coding sequence is TGTGCCAGTACCCTTCGGGGCGGGAATTCACCCCTCCACTTT.

This clone was found a few times. The V call is TRBV25-1, the J call TRBJ1-3; D uncertain. This CDR3 contains 15 residues. Germline CDR1 is MGHDK and CDR2 is SYGVNS. Trimming shortened V by 2 bases and J by 3 bases, and 11 bases separated the two germline ends. In DNA, the CDR3 is TGTGCCAGCAGTGAAGGGAGTGGAAATGGAAACACCATATATTTT. It yields the protein CASSEGSGNGNTIYF.

CDR3 residues: CASSPSLSRGDYGYTF. The CDR3 DNA reads as TGTGCCAGCAGCCCCTCCCTATCCAGGGGGGACTATGGCTACACCTTC. The V call is TRBV7-9, the J call TRBJ1-2; 7 bases align to TRBD1. The CDR3 is 16 residues long. CDR1 is SEHNR and CDR2 is FQNEAQ in the germline V gene (reference sequence). J was trimmed by 3 bases and V by 5 bases; bases with no gene match: 12. The full variable domain, rest sourced from reference TRBV7-9 and TRBJ1-2, is DTGVSQNPRHKITKRGQNVTFRCDPISEHNRLYWYRQTLGQGPEFLTYFQNEAQLEKSRLLSDRFSAERPKGSFSTLEIQRTEQGDSAMYLCASSPSLSRGDYGYTFGSGTRLTVV.

In this sample, this clone turned up a few times. The rearrangement uses TRBV7-2 and TRBJ1-1; 7 bases line up with TRBD1. The CDR3 covers 14 residues. The germline CDR1 and CDR2 sequences are SGHTA and FQGNSA. J lost 4 bases, V lost 5 bases, and 7 bases had no gene match. The CDR3 DNA is TGTGCCAGCAGCCCCAACAGGGGTGCCACTGAAGCTTTCTTT. Translated, it gives CASSPNRGATEAFF. The full variable domain, in which reference TRBV7-2 and TRBJ1-1 provide the parts outside the CDR3, is GAGVSQSPSNKVTEKGKDVELRCDPISGHTALYWYRQSLGQGLEFLIYFQGNSAPDKSGLPSDRFSAERTGGSVSTLTIQRTQQEDSAVYLCASSPNRGATEAFFGQGTRLTVV.

The chain carries TRBV18 and TRBJ2-5, with a tentative D call TRBD2 (6 bases). The CDR3 length is 15 residues. Germline CDR1 is KGHSH and CDR2 is LQKENI. Trimming took 3 bases from V and 4 from J, leaving 15 bases between them. The CDR3 loop is CASSPREPRGETQYF. The DNA of the CDR3 is TGTGCCAGCTCACCCCGGGAGCCAAGGGGAGAGACCCAGTACTTC.

The table lists this clone with a few counts. The chain joins TRBV4-3 to TRBJ2-3, with 11 bases identical to TRBD2. CDR3 length: 18 amino acids. V trimming: 4 bases; J trimming: 4 bases; junction bases outside the gene matches: 13. The germline CDR1 and CDR2 sequences are LGHNA and YSLEER. For the CDR3, the DNA is TGCGCCAGCAGCCTAAGAGCGGTAGCGGGGGGGCTCTCAGATACGCAGTATTTT. This sequence encodes CASSLRAVAGGLSDTQYF.

This clone was counted many times. The chain links TRBV9 to TRBJ2-6; either TRBD1 or TRBD2 may supply D (5 bases each). CDR3 size: 14 residues. The V end was cut by 8 bases, the J end by 3 bases, with 12 bases between. In germline, CDR1 is SGDLS, CDR2 YYNGEE. In DNA, the CDR3 is TGTGCCAGTGGTGAGGGGAGTGGGGCCAACGTCCTGACTTTC. Its translation: CASGEGSGANVLTF.

This clone turned up a few times. The CDR3 DNA reads TGCGCCAGCAGTCGGGGACAGGTTCAAGATACGCAGTATTTT. Protein sequence: CASSRGQVQDTQYF. The chain combines TRBV4-1 with TRBJ2-3; TRBD1 aligns across 8 bases. Germline V gives CDR1 MGHRA, CDR2 YSYEKL. The J segment lost 5 bases and the V segment lost 6 bases, leaving 7 bases of the junction unmatched. CDR3 length equals 14 residues.

The rearrangement joins TRBV10-3 to TRBJ1-5, with a possible D match to TRBD1 (6 bases). This CDR3 is built from 14 residues. V was clipped by 4 bases and J by 0 bases, with 7 bases between them. Germline CDR1 is ENHRY and CDR2 is SYGVKD. The CDR3 nucleotides read TGTGCCATCAGTGCAGGGGATAGCAATCAGCCCCAGCATTTT. Translated, it gives CAISAGDSNQPQHF.

This clone has just a few counts. V is TRBV28 and J is TRBJ2-3; 8 bases match TRBD1. Germline CDR1 and CDR2: MDHEN and SYDVKM. The trim removed 2 bases at V and 0 bases at J, leaving 1 base unmatched. This CDR3 comprises 15 residues. CDR3 sequence reads: CASSLQGASTDTQYF. As DNA, the CDR3 is TGTGCCAGCAGTTTACAGGGGGCGAGCACAGATACGCAGTATTTT.

This clone appeared a few times. The V and J genes are TRBV10-3 and TRBJ1-5; 7 bases agree with TRBD1. CDR3 length: 15 residues. The germline V gene has CDR1 ENHRY and CDR2 SYGVKD. V shed 3 bases, J shed 6 bases, and the junction held 8 bases outside the gene matches. The DNA for the CDR3 is TGTGCCATCAGTGATCAGGGGGATAGTAGTCAGCCCCAGCATTTT. Translated, it gives CAISDQGDSSQPQHF.

This clone was seen many times. The rearrangement links TRBV2 to TRBJ1-5; D is uncertain. CDR3 size: 14 residues. The V end lost 7 bases, the J end lost 7 bases, and 17 bases lay between the germline ends. Germline CDR1 is SNHLY and CDR2 is FYNNEI. The CDR3 spells CASTETGGRQPQHF. The CDR3 region has the DNA TGTGCCAGCACGGAGACCGGTGGGCGACAGCCCCAGCATTTT.

This clone was detected many times. V gene TRBV7-2 combines with J gene TRBJ2-4; D tentatively reads TRBD1 or TRBD2 (5 bases each). The V end was cut by 5 bases, the J end by 3 bases, with 11 bases between. Germline V lookup: CDR1 SGHTA, CDR2 FQGNSA. The CDR3 extends over 14 amino acids. The CDR3 region has the DNA TGTGCCAGCAGCCCTATGGGGGTCAAAAACATTCAGTACTTC. Translating it yields CASSPMGVKNIQYF.

This clone was detected a few times. The chain joins TRBV20-1 to TRBJ2-7, with D unclear. This CDR3 comprises 11 residues. Trimming took off 5 bases at V and 4 bases at J, with 9 bases between the two ends. Germline V gene data show CDR1 as DFQATT and CDR2 as SNEGSKA (reference sequence). The CDR3 region is CSAALTYEQYF. The CDR3 DNA reads TGCAGTGCTGCTTTAACGTACGAGCAGTACTTC.

The chain uses TRBV10-3 and TRBJ1-1, with no clear D. This CDR3 spans 12 amino acids. CDR1 is ENHRY and CDR2 is SYGVKD in the germline V gene. Deletions cut 4 bases from V and 0 bases from J, with 3 bases between. CDR3 loop: CAISVMNTEAFF. CDR3 coding DNA: TGTGCCATCAGTGTCATGAACACTGAAGCTTTCTTT.

This clone was detected only a few times. The chain is built from TRBV6-6 and TRBJ2-2; 7 bases are a match to TRBD1. Germline V gene lookup returns CDR1 MNHNY and CDR2 SVGAGI (reference sequence). J was trimmed by 4 bases and V by 5 bases; bases with no gene match: 4. This CDR3 region has 14 residues. The CDR3 here is CASSATGTTGELFF. In DNA, the CDR3 is TGTGCCAGCAGTGCGACAGGGACCACCGGGGAGCTGTTTTTT.

The table lists this clone with a few counts. The V and J genes are TRBV29-1 and TRBJ2-3; weak D call: TRBD2 (5 bases). Trimming pared 4 bases from V and 0 bases from J, leaving 11 bases between. This CDR3 is 14 amino acids long. The V gene's germline CDR1 is SQVTM and CDR2 ANQGSEA. The CDR3 DNA is TGCAGCGTTGCAATCCGGGATAGCACAGATACGCAGTATTTT. This gives the protein CSVAIRDSTDTQYF.

The rearrangement joins TRBV7-2 to TRBJ1-6; TRBD1 aligns across 8 bases. Germline loops: CDR1 SGHTA, CDR2 FQGNSA. This CDR3 contains 13 residues. The V segment lost 1 base and the J segment 13 bases; nucleotides outside the gene matches: 3. The CDR3 loop is CASSLERTGPLHF. Here the CDR3 DNA reads TGTGCCAGCAGCTTAGAGCGGACAGGGCCCCTCCACTTT. Full variable domain (missing parts from reference TRBV7-2 and TRBJ1-6): GAGVSQSPSNKVTEKGKDVELRCDPISGHTALYWYRQSLGQGLEFLIYFQGNSAPDKSGLPSDRFSAERTGGSVSTLTIQRTQQEDSAVYLCASSLERTGPLHFGNGTRLTVT.

The chain uses TRBV4-3 and TRBJ2-5, with 7 bases identical to TRBD1. With the DNA end fitting TRBJ2-7 better, the J assignment may be wrong. The CDR3 length is 13 residues. Germline assignment: CDR1 LGHNA and CDR2 YSLEER. CDR3 loop: CASSLDRAYEQYF. CDR3 DNA: TGCGCCAGCAGCCTTGACAGGGCCTACGAGCAGTACTTC.

The chain is built from TRBV9 and TRBJ2-1; 10 nucleotides align to TRBD2. CDR1 SGDLS and CDR2 YYNGEE come from the germline V gene. V dropped 0 bases and J dropped 8; count of bases not matched to a gene: 5. The CDR3 is 15 residues long. CDR3 sequence: CASSVESGGAHEQFF. The CDR3 region has the DNA TGTGCCAGCAGCGTAGAGAGCGGGGGGGCCCATGAGCAGTTCTTC. Using reference TRBV9 and TRBJ2-1 for the parts outside the CDR3, the full variable domain is DSGVTQTPKHLITATGQRVTLRCSPRSGDLSVYWYQQSLDQGLQFLIQYYNGEERAKGNILERFSAQQFPDLHSELNLSSLELGDSALYFCASSVESGGAHEQFFGPGTRLTVL.

The rearrangement links TRBV2 to TRBJ1-6; D may be TRBD1 (6 bases). V was clipped by 3 bases and J by 6 bases, with 12 bases between them. The germline gives CDR1 SNHLY, CDR2 FYNNEI. The CDR3 length is 15 residues. The CDR3 loop is CASSEEGGANSPLHF. CDR3 nucleotides: TGTGCCAGCAGTGAGGAGGGGGGCGCTAATTCACCCCTCCACTTT.

CDR3 coding DNA: TGTGCCAGCAGCGGAGAGCGGGGCTCCACCCCCGGTGAGCAGTTCTTC. It codes for CASSGERGSTPGEQFF. V usage is TRBV2 and J usage is TRBJ2-1; 7 bases fit TRBD2. There are 16 residues in the CDR3. From germline, CDR1 is SNHLY and CDR2 FYNNEI. The J segment lost 9 bases and the V segment lost 6 bases, leaving 17 bases of the junction unmatched. Filled out from reference TRBV2 and TRBJ2-1, the complete variable domain reads EPEVTQTPSHQVTQMGQEVILRCVPISNHLYFYWYRQILGQKVEFLVSFYNNEISEKSEIFDDQFSVERPDGSNFTLKIRSTKLEDSAMYFCASSGERGSTPGEQFFGPGTRLTVL.

This clone was recorded a few times. V usage is TRBV30 and J usage is TRBJ1-1; D uncertain. This CDR3 is 13 amino acids long. V was pared by 3 bases and J by 3 bases, with 11 bases between. The germline V gene has CDR1 GTSNPN and CDR2 SVGIG (reference sequence). The CDR3 sequence is CAWSVHSDTEAFF. The CDR3, as DNA: TGTGCCTGGAGCGTCCACTCGGACACTGAAGCTTTCTTT.

This clone has just a few counts. This sequence joins TRBV7-9 and TRBJ2-7; tentatively, D is TRBD2 (7 bases). CDR1 and CDR2 from the germline V gene are SEHNR and FQNEAQ (reference sequence). The V end lost 1 base, the J end lost 1 base, and 14 bases lay between the germline ends. The CDR3 is made up of 16 amino acids. The CDR3 DNA reads TGTGCCAGCAGCTTAGGAGTCGCGGGGGCATCCTACGAGCAGTACTTC. It translates to CASSLGVAGASYEQYF.

This clone has just a few counts. The chain recombines TRBV11-2 with TRBJ2-5; possible D gene TRBD2, 6 bases. Germline V gives CDR1 SGHAT, CDR2 FQNNGV. The CDR3 runs 14 residues. Trimming cost V 5 bases and J 2 bases, with 12 bases left between them. The CDR3 DNA is TGTGCCAGCAGCGTGGGACTGCATCAAGAGACCCAGTACTTC. This gives the protein CASSVGLHQETQYF.

This clone was counted only a few times. This chain links TRBV18 with TRBJ1-4; D uncertain. The CDR3 consists of 15 residues. V was shortened by 4 bases and J by 4 bases, with 13 bases between the two germline ends. Germline loops: CDR1 KGHSH, CDR2 LQKENI. The CDR3 sequence: CASSLGEGSNEKLFF. The CDR3 region has the DNA TGTGCCAGCTCACTTGGTGAAGGAAGTAATGAAAAACTGTTTTTT.